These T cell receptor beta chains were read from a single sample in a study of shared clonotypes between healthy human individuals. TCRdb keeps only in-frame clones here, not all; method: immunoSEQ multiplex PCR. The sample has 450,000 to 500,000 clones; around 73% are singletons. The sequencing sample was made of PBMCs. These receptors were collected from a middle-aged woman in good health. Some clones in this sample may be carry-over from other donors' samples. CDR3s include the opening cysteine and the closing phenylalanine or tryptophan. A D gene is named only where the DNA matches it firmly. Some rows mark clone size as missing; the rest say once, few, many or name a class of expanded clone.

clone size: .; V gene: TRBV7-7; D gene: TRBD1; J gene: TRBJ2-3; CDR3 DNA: TGTGCCAGCAGCACCTCGTTGGGACAGGGCACAGATACGCAGTATTTT; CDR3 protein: CASSTSLGQGTDTQYF
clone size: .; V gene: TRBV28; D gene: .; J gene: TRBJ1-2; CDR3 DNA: TGTGCCAGCAATTCATCTCAGGGGAACTATGGCTACACCTTC; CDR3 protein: CASNSSQGNYGYTF
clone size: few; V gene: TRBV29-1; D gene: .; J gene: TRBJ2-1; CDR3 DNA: TGCAGCGCCCCTCGGGGAAGGGAATATGCGAATGAGCAGTTCTTC; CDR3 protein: CSAPRGREYANEQFF
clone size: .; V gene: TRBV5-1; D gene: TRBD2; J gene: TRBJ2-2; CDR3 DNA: TGCGCCAGCAGCATGGGACTAGCGGCGAACACCGGGGAGCTGTTTTTT; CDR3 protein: CASSMGLAANTGELFF
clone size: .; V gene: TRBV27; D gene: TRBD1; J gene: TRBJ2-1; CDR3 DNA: TGTGCCAGCAGTTTTACCCCCAACCCGGGACAGGCCTATAATGAGCAGTTCTTC; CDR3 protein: CASSFTPNPGQAYNEQFF
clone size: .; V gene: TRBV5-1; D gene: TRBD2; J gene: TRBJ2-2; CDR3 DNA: TGCGCCAGCAGCCATCTAGCGGGAGGAGCCGGGGAGCTGTTTTTT; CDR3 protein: CASSHLAGGAGELFF
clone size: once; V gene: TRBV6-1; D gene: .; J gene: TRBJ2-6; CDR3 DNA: TGTGCCAGCAGTAGAAGGCGTTCTGGGGCCAACGTCCTGACTTTC; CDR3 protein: CASSRRRSGANVLTF
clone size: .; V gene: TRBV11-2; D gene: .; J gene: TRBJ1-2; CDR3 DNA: TGTGCCAGCAGCCCCCAGATAGCAGCTAACTATGGCTACACCTTC; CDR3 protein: CASSPQIAANYGYTF
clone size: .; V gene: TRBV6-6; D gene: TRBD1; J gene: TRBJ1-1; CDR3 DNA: TGTGCCAGCAAAAAAGATTCTACAGGGGGTGGCACTGAAGCTTTCTTT; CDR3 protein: CASKKDSTGGGTEAFF
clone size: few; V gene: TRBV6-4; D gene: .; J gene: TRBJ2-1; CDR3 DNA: TGTGCCAGCTCTATCGGAGCGGAACCCTACAATGAGCAGTTCTTC; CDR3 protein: CASSIGAEPYNEQFF
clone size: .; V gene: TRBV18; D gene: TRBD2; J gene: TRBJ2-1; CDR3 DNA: TGTGCCAGCTCACCACGGAGAGCGGGAGGGCCATTCAATGAGCAGTTCTTC; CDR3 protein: CASSPRRAGGPFNEQFF
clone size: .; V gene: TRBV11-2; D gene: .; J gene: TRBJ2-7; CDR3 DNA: TGTGCCAGCAGCTCGAACTACGAGCAGTACTTC; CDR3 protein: CASSSNYEQYF
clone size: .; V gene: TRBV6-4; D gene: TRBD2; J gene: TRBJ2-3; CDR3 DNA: TGTGCCAGCTCCCTCGGGACTAGCGGACCAGATACGCAGTATTTT; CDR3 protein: CASSLGTSGPDTQYF
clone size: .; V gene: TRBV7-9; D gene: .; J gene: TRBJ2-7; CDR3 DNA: TGTGCCAGCAGCGGGCGGGACAAAGGATTCTACGAGCAGTACTTC; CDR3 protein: CASSGRDKGFYEQYF
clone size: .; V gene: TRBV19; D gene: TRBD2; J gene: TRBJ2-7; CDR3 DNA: TGTGCCAGTAGTATACGGTCGGGAGGGGACGAGCAGTACTTC; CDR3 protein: CASSIRSGGDEQYF
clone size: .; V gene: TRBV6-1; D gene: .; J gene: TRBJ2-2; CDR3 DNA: TGTGCCAGCAGTGAAACATGGGCGGGGCTTGCCGCGAACACCGGGGAGCTGTTTTTT; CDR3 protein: CASSETWAGLAANTGELFF
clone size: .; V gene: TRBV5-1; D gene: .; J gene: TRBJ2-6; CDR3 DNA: TGCGCCAGCAGCTCGACAGTCTCTGGGGCCAACGTCCTGACTTTC; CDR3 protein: CASSSTVSGANVLTF
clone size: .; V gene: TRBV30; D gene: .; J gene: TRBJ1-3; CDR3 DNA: TGTGCCTGGCTCAGAGGACGCTCTGGAAACACCATATATTTT; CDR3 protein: CAWLRGRSGNTIYF
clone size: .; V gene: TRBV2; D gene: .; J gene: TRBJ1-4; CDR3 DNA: TGTGCCAGCCGACGGCAGAGGGTAGCTAATGAAAAACTGTTTTTT; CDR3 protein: CASRRQRVANEKLFF
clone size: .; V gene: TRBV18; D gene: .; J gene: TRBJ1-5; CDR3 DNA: TGTGCCAGCTCACCACCCGGGGGGTATCAGCCCCAGCATTTT; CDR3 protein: CASSPPGGYQPQHF
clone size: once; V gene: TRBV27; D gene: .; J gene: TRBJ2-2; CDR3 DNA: TGTGCCAACCCCGGGGGTAACACCGGGGAGCTGTTTTTT; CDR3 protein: CANPGGNTGELFF
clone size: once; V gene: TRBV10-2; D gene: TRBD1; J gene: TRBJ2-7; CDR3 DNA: TGCGCCAGCAGTGAGTCGAGGGCAGGGGGCGGGCAGTACTTC; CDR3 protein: CASSESRAGGGQYF
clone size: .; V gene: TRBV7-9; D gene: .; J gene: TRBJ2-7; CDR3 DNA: TGTGCCAGCAGAACCCAGGGGTACGAGCAGTACTTC; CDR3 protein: CASRTQGYEQYF
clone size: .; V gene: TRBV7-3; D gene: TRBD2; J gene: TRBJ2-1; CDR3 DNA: TGTGCCAGCAGCCAACTAGCGGGAGAAGGAAATGAGCAGTTCTTC; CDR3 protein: CASSQLAGEGNEQFF
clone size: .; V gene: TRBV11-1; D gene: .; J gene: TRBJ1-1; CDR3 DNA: TGTGCCAGCAGCCACAGGGAGATAACTGAAGCTTTCTTT; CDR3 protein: CASSHREITEAFF
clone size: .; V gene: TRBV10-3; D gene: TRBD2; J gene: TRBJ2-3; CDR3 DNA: TGTGCCATCAGTCCCTCTAGCGGGAGGCCAGATACGCAGTATTTT; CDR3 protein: CAISPSSGRPDTQYF
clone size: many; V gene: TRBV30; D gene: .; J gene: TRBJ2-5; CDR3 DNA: TGTGCCTGGAGTGAATACGAAGCCATCCAAGAGACCCAGTACTTC; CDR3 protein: CAWSEYEAIQETQYF
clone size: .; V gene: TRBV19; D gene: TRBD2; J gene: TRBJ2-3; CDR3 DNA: TGTGCCAGTAGTCTTCACACCCTAGCGGGAATTGGGACAGATACGCAGTATTTT; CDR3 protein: CASSLHTLAGIGTDTQYF
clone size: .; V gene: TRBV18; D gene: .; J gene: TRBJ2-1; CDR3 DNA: TGTGCCAGCTCACCGCCAACGCTTCTCGGTGAGCAGTTCTTC; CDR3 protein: CASSPPTLLGEQFF
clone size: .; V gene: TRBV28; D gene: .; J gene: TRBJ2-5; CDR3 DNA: TGTGCCAGCAGGACAGTCCAAGAGACCCAGTACTTC; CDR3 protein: CASRTVQETQYF
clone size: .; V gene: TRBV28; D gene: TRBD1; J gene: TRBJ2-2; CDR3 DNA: TGTGCCAGCAGTTTAGACGAGGGGGCAGGCACCGGGGAGCTGTTTTTT; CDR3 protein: CASSLDEGAGTGELFF
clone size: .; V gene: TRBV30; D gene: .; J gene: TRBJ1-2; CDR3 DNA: TGTGCCTGGAGTGTAGGCTATGGCTACACCTTC; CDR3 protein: CAWSVGYGYTF
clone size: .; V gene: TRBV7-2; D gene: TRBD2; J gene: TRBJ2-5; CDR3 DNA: TGTGCCAGCCAATCCCTCGGGAGGGGGTCGGAGACCCAGTACTTC; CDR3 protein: CASQSLGRGSETQYF
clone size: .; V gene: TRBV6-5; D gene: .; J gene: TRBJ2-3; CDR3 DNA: TGTGCCAGCAGTTACTCGAGTTGGCAGGGGAAAGATACGCAGTATTTT; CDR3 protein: CASSYSSWQGKDTQYF
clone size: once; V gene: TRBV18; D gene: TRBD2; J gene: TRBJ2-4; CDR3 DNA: TGTGCCAGCTCACCACCGACTAGCAGTACAAGCATTCAGTACTTC; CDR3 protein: CASSPPTSSTSIQYF
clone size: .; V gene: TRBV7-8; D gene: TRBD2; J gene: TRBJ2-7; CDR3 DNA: TGTGCCAGCAGCCTGGGGACTAGCGAGTACGAGCAGTACTTC; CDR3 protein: CASSLGTSEYEQYF
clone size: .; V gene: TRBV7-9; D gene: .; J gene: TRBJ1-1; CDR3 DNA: TGTGCCAGCAGCTTATCCAGTTCGGCGGCTGAAGCTTTCTTT; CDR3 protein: CASSLSSSAAEAFF
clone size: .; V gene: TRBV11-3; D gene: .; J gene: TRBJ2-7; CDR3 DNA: TGTGCCAGCAGCTTCGTGGGGTGGAGCGAGCAGTACTTC; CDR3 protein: CASSFVGWSEQYF